This TCR beta chain was documented in a study of blood T cells in healthy people across ages. Study results and caveats: Among long-lived donors, naive CD4+ cells were more numerous and diversity higher than in aged donors. The fall in TCR beta diversity per million T cells was roughly linear with age.

Concerning this clonotype itself: As yet, its antigen is unknown.

The authors ran a second PCR of roughly 6 to 12 cycles using a sample-barcoded 5' primer and a J-beta primer mix. TCRdb recomputed calls from the 5' RACE reads with MiXCR, one row per CDR3 protein. The table shows about 1.7 million distinct CDR3 sequences, with roughly 30% occurring only once. V gave up 0 bases and J gave up 3 bases, with 15 bases separating them. This CDR3 comprises 17 residues. CDR1 WNHNN and CDR2 SYGVQD come from the germline V gene (reference sequence). Material for sequencing was blood. The TCR sequence derives from a woman aged 30 to 39 in good health. The chain is built from TRBV10-1 and TRBJ1-5, with a possible D match to TRBD1 (5 bases). The CDR3: CASSESGRGRVNQPQHF. CDR3 nucleotides: TGCGCCAGCAGTGAGTCCGGTAGGGGACGGGTCAATCAGCCCCAGCATTTT.